This TCR beta chain was captured by sequencing in a study of T cells expressing NK-cell markers. At the level of the study: With respect to HCMV, most of the eight sequenced donors were seropositive, and one was seronegative.

Making the TCR beta cDNA relied on 5'RACE template switching with UMIs. Using the 5' RACE reads, TCRdb records one entry per CDR3 protein without DNA. This listing includes around 380,000 distinct CDR3 sequences. Germline V CDR1 and CDR2: DFQATT, SNEGSKA (reference sequence). This CDR3 contains 15 residues. V is TRBV20-1 and J is TRBJ1-2; TCRdb lists TRBD1, though no DNA is available to test this call. Sequencing input: blood T cells: a sorted CD56 or NKG2C T cell subset, CD4+ or CD8+ T cells, or bulk PBMC T cells (not recorded which). The sequence came from a woman between 50 and 59 years old in good health. This CDR3 is CSHLTRQRINYGYTF.